The 13 T cell receptor beta chains below were found in one sample sequenced in a study of CD4 T cells in relation to SARS-CoV-2 and coronaviruses. Before the COVID-19 pandemic, during about 2011-2019, CD4+ T cells were taken from unexposed donors. CD4+ T cells were isolated from the cells after more than 8 days of culture. The antigens these receptors bind are not known. Assay used: immunoSEQ multiplex PCR; TCRdb lists only in-frame clones, some missing. Found here are roughly 12,000 clones, about 78% of them singletons; the top ten hold roughly 14%. Sequencing was done on a sample of CD4+ T cells from PBMCs, cultured in vitro. Receptors originate from a human donor in good health.

The genes are TRBV19 and TRBJ2-1; TRBD2 aligns across 10 bases. The CDR3 has 16 amino acids. After removal of 3 bases from V and 10 bases from J, the junction contained 12 bases not matched to a gene. The germline V gene encodes CDR1 LNHDA and CDR2 SQIVND (reference sequence). CDR3 sequence (DNA): TGTGCCAGTAGTATGGGATCCAGCGGGGGGGCCTGGGAGCAGTTCTTC. The encoded protein is CASSMGSSGGAWEQFF.

The chain joins TRBV9 to TRBJ2-7, with 7 bases matching TRBD2. After removal of 0 bases from V and 1 base from J, the junction contained 7 bases not matched to a gene. Germline assignment: CDR1 SGDLS and CDR2 YYNGEE. The CDR3 has 16 amino acids. CDR3 sequence (DNA): TGTGCCAGCAGCGTAGGCGGGGGTTCAGGGTCCTACGAGCAGTACTTC. This encodes CASSVGGGSGSYEQYF.

The chain has TRBV5-8 and TRBJ1-1, with a tentative D call TRBD1 (6 bases). V lost 3 bases to trimming and J lost 4 bases, with 16 bases between them. Germline V gives CDR1 SGHTS, CDR2 YDEGEE. CDR3 size: 15 residues. CDR3 sequence: CASSWGPEVSTEAFF. CDR3 in DNA: TGTGCCAGCAGCTGGGGGCCTGAGGTATCCACTGAAGCTTTCTTT.

J is TRBJ2-5 and V is TRBV6-1; D is undetermined. The V gene lost 1 base and the J gene lost 0 bases, with 6 bases spanning the gap. Germline V gene sequence: CDR1 MNHNS, CDR2 SASEGT. CDR3 length: 14 residues. The CDR3 region is CASSEERYQETQYF. For the CDR3, the DNA is TGTGCCAGCAGTGAAGAACGGTACCAAGAGACCCAGTACTTC.

V gene TRBV4-1 combines with J gene TRBJ1-5, with unresolved D. Germline lookup yields CDR1 MGHRA and CDR2 YSYEKL. The CDR3 has 16 residues. V dropped 0 bases and J dropped 10 bases, with 19 bases sitting between them. The CDR3 DNA reads as TGCGCCAGCAGCCAAGACAGAGGCCGGGGAGAGGCCCCCCAGCATTTT. Its protein product is CASSQDRGRGEAPQHF.

This clone was picked up a small number of times. This sequence joins TRBV6-5 and TRBJ2-7, with D uncertain. Trimming took off 10 bases at V and 0 bases at J, with 10 bases between the two ends. The CDR3 is 12 residues long. CDR1 and CDR2 from the germline V gene are MNHEY and SVGAGI. CDR3 in amino acids: CATERSSYEQYF. CDR3 coding DNA: TGTGCCACGGAGAGAAGCTCCTACGAGCAGTACTTC.

The chain joins TRBV10-3 to TRBJ1-5; D is uncertain. V dropped 3 bases and J dropped 1 base, with 13 bases sitting between them. This CDR3 spans 16 amino acids. CDR1 ENHRY and CDR2 SYGVKD come from the germline V gene. CDR3: CAISDRGGSSNQPQHF. As DNA, the CDR3 is TGTGCCATCAGTGACCGGGGAGGGTCAAGCAATCAGCCCCAGCATTTT.

This clone has only a few counts. The chain couples TRBV5-6 to TRBJ2-7; D is undetermined. Germline lookup yields CDR1 SGHDT and CDR2 YYEEEE. The V end was cut by 0 bases, the J end by 0 bases, with 10 bases between. The CDR3 is made up of 15 amino acids. CDR3: CASSLGRPSSYEQYF. CDR3 bases: TGTGCCAGCAGCTTGGGACGCCCGAGCTCCTACGAGCAGTACTTC.

This chain connects TRBV7-2 to TRBJ1-1; no clear D gene. Trimming left V 6 bases short and J 1 base short, with 12 bases between. From germline, CDR1 is SGHTA and CDR2 FQGNSA. This CDR3 contains 14 residues. As DNA, the CDR3 is TGTGCCAGCAGTTCGATGGCTTCGAACACTGAAGCTTTCTTT. This gives the protein CASSSMASNTEAFF.

The chain is built from TRBV9 and TRBJ2-1, with 7 bases aligning to TRBD1. The CDR3 has 15 residues. The ends lost 4 bases at V and 3 bases at J; junction bases unmatched: 7. Germline CDR1 is SGDLS and CDR2 is YYNGEE. The CDR3 nucleotides read TGTGCCAGCAGCACAAACGGACAGGTCTACAATGAGCAGTTCTTC. Translating gives CASSTNGQVYNEQFF.

This chain joins TRBV10-1 and TRBJ2-1, with 10 positions matching TRBD2. V trimming: 2 bases; J trimming: 1 base; junction bases outside the gene matches: 5. Per the germline V gene, CDR1 is WNHNN and CDR2 is SYGVQD (reference sequence). The length of the CDR3 is 17 residues. The CDR3 coding sequence is TGCGCCAGCAGTGAGGTAGTAGCGGGGGGTTCCTACAATGAGCAGTTCTTC. It encodes CASSEVVAGGSYNEQFF.

This clone was observed once. V and J are TRBV29-1 and TRBJ2-7; 13 positions match TRBD2. The junction had 11 bases not matched to a gene; V was cut back by 3 bases and J by 6 bases. Germline CDR1 is SQVTM and CDR2 is ANQGSEA. The CDR3 runs 16 residues. The CDR3, as DNA: TGCAGCGTTGATGGTTTAGTTGGGACTAGCGGGATCGAGCAGTACTTC. Protein sequence: CSVDGLVGTSGIEQYF.

A few counts support this clone. The chain combines TRBV4-2 with TRBJ2-1; TRBD2 matches at 11 bases. CDR1 LGHNA and CDR2 YNFKEQ come from the germline V gene. This CDR3 region has 16 residues. V was pared by 4 bases and J by 3 bases, with 5 bases of the junction left unmatched. This chain's CDR3 is CASSLVGTSGYNEQFF. CDR3 nucleotide sequence: TGTGCCAGCAGCCTGGTCGGGACTAGCGGCTACAATGAGCAGTTCTTC.